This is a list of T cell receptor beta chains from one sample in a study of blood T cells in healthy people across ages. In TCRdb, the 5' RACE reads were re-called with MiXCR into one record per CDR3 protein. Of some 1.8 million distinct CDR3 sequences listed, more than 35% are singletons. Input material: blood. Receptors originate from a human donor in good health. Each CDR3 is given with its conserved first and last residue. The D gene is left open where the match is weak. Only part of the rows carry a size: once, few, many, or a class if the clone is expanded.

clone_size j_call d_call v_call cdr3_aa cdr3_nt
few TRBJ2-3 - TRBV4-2 CASSQRWGDTQYF TGTGCCAGCAGCCAAAGATGGGGAGATACGCAGTATTTT
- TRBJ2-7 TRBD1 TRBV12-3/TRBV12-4 CASSRYRDSTYEQYF TGTGCCAGCAGTCGTTACCGGGACAGCACCTACGAGCAGTACTTC
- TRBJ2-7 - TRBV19 CASSINQGLMDEQYF TGTGCCAGTAGTATTAACCAGGGGTTGATGGACGAGCAGTACTTC
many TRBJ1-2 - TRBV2 CASTGSPFSSDNYGYTF TGTGCCAGCACGGGCAGCCCATTCTCCAGCGATAACTATGGCTACACCTTC
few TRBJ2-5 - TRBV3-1 CASSHQVERLQETQYF TGTGCCAGCAGCCACCAAGTGGAGAGACTTCAAGAGACCCAGTACTTC
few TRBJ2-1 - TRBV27 CASSYNFGSYNEQFF TGTGCCAGCAGTTATAACTTCGGCTCCTACAATGAGCAGTTCTTC
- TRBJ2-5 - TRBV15 CATSPGGQETQYF TGTGCCACCAGCCCCGGAGGCCAAGAGACCCAGTACTTC
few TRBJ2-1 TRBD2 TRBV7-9 CASSQDGTTNEQFF TGTGCCAGCAGCCAAGACGGGACTACTAATGAGCAGTTCTTC
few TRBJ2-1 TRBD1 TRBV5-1 CASGDSNNEQFF TGCGCCAGCGGGGACAGCAACAATGAGCAGTTCTTC
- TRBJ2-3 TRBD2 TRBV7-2 CASSLQALAGGSTQYF TGTGCCAGCAGCTTACAGGCCCTAGCGGGGGGAAGTACGCAGTATTTT
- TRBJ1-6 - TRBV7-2 CASSLNPLNSPLHF TGTGCCAGCAGCTTAAACCCCCTTAATTCACCCCTCCACTTT
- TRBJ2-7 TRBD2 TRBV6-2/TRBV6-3 CASIRLAGTGYEQYF TGTGCCAGCATCCGACTAGCGGGGACTGGCTACGAGCAGTACTTC
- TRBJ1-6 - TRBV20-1 CSGGGNNSPLHF TGCAGCGGGGGGGGAAATAATTCACCCCTCCACTTT
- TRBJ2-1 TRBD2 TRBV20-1 CSARDLAGGHNEQFF TGCAGTGCTAGAGATCTAGCGGGGGGGCACAATGAGCAGTTCTTC
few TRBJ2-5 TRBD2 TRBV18 CASSRGDVETQYF TGTGCCAGCTCGCGGGGGGACGTGGAGACCCAGTACTTC
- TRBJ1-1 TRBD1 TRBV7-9 CASRSTGLTEAFF TGTGCCAGCAGATCGACAGGGCTGACTGAAGCTTTCTTT
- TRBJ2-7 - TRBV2 CASSGQDEQYF TGTGCCAGCAGTGGACAGGACGAGCAGTACTTC
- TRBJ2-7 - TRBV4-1 CASSQEPVSYEQYF TGCGCCAGCAGCCAAGAGCCGGTTTCCTACGAGCAGTACTTC
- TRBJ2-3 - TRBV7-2 CASSLFAGATDTQYF TGTGCCAGCAGCCTTTTCGCGGGGGCGACAGATACGCAGTATTTT
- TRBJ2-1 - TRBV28 CASSFAPGTYPYNEQFF TGTGCCAGCAGTTTTGCCCCCGGGACCTACCCCTACAATGAGCAGTTCTTC
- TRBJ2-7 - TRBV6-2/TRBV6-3 CANSYSIRTDPSPYEQYF TGTGCCAACAGTTACTCGATAAGGACAGACCCGAGCCCCTACGAGCAGTACTTC
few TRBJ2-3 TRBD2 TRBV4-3 CASSPGTSGGVITDTQYF TGCGCCAGCAGCCCCGGGACTAGCGGGGGGGTGATCACAGATACGCAGTATTTT
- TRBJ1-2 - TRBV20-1 CSASVRENYGYTF TGCAGTGCTAGCGTACGGGAGAACTATGGCTACACCTTC
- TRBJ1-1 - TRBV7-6 CASSLELAKAHTEAFF TGTGCCAGCAGCTTAGAGCTAGCCAAGGCCCACACTGAAGCTTTCTTT
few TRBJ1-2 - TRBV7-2 CASSHERTVGYTF TGTGCCAGCAGCCATGAGAGGACAGTTGGCTACACCTTC
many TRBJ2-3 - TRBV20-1 CSARGLGTDTQYF TGCAGTGCTAGAGGACTGGGCACAGATACGCAGTATTTT
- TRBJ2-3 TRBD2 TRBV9 CASSVTSGGTPITDTQYF TGTGCCAGCAGCGTAACTAGCGGGGGGACCCCGATCACAGATACGCAGTATTTT
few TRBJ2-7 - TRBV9 CASSPDGPYEQYF TGTGCCAGCAGCCCCGACGGGCCCTACGAGCAGTACTTC
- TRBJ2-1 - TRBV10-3 CATRETGDNEQFF TGTGCCACCAGAGAAACAGGAGACAATGAGCAGTTCTTC
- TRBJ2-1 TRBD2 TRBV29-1 CSAWGGFTYNEQFF TGCAGCGCCTGGGGGGGTTTCACCTACAATGAGCAGTTCTTC
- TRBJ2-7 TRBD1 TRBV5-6 CASSSQGAGEQYF TGTGCCAGCAGCTCGCAGGGGGCGGGAGAGCAGTACTTC
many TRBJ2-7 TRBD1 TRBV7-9 CASSFDRDEQYF TGTGCCAGCAGCTTCGACAGGGACGAGCAGTACTTC
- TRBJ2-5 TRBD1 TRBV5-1 CASSLYPRDRRTPIQETQYF TGCGCCAGCAGCTTGTACCCCCGGGACAGGAGAACCCCAATCCAAGAGACCCAGTACTTC
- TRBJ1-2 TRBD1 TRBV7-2 CASSFSGTDGYTF TGTGCCAGCAGCTTCTCGGGGACAGATGGCTACACCTTC
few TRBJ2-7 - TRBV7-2 CATSGTPNYEQYF TGTGCCACCAGCGGGACACCCAACTACGAGCAGTACTTC
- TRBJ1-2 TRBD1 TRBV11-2 CASSWGQATYGYTF TGTGCCAGCAGCTGGGGACAGGCGACATATGGCTACACCTTC
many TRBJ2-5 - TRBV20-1 CSARRQDYLGQYF TGCAGTGCTAGAAGGCAGGACTACCTGGGGCAGTACTTC
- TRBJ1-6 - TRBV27 CASSSAGDAYNSPLHF TGTGCCAGCAGTTCGGCAGGGGACGCCTATAATTCACCCCTCCACTTT
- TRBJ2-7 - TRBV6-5 CASSYSGGRGAYEQYF TGTGCCAGCAGTTACTCAGGCGGCAGGGGGGCCTACGAGCAGTACTTC
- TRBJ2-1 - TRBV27 CASRPGAVNEQFF TGTGCCAGCAGGCCAGGGGCGGTCAATGAGCAGTTCTTC
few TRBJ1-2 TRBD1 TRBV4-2 CASSLEGQGNYGYTF TGTGCCAGCAGCCTGGAGGGACAGGGGAACTATGGCTACACCTTC
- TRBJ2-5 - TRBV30 CAWRATRSTETQYF TGTGCCTGGAGGGCGACTAGGAGTACGGAGACCCAGTACTTC
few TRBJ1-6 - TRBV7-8 CASSLVTGRDSYNSPLHF TGTGCCAGCAGCTTAGTAACAGGTCGAGACTCCTATAATTCACCCCTCCACTTT
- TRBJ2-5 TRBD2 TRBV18 CASSPTGLAGQETQYF TGTGCCAGCTCACCTACGGGACTAGCGGGCCAAGAGACCCAGTACTTC
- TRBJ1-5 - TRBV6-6 CASSYASQGNQPQHF TGTGCCAGCAGTTACGCTTCGCAGGGCAATCAGCCCCAGCATTTT
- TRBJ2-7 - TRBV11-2 CASSLSSPPAGRGYEQYF TGTGCCAGCAGCTTATCGTCTCCCCCGGCCGGCAGGGGCTACGAGCAGTACTTC